The sequence of this TCR beta chain was determined in a study of blood T cell repertoires in COVID-19. Overall study: COVID-19 samples, acute and convalescent, were from the United States, Italy and Spain.

Profiled with immunoSEQ multiplex PCR; TCRdb holds only in-frame clones, not every one. Of 150,000 to 200,000 clones detected, roughly 88% appear once; the ten largest clones hold about 6.3%. The CDR3 covers 15 residues. Losses at the gene ends were 4 bases for V and 2 bases for J; bases not matched to a gene: 3. Germline CDR1 ENHRY, CDR2 SYGVKD. This clone was observed a few times. Individuals drawn from approximately 26 US areas were roughly 18 to 95 years old. In assigning cohorts, the study relied on participant-reported clinical history. This rearrangement joins TRBV10-3 to TRBJ2-5, with 11 bases that match TRBD2. Sample: PBMCs or T cells enriched from blood (not recorded which). The TCR was taken from a woman between 50 and 59 years old who had recovered from COVID-19. The CDR3 protein is CAISGSGGGQETQYF. CDR3 sequence (DNA): TGTGCCATCAGTGGTAGCGGGGGGGGTCAAGAGACCCAGTACTTC.